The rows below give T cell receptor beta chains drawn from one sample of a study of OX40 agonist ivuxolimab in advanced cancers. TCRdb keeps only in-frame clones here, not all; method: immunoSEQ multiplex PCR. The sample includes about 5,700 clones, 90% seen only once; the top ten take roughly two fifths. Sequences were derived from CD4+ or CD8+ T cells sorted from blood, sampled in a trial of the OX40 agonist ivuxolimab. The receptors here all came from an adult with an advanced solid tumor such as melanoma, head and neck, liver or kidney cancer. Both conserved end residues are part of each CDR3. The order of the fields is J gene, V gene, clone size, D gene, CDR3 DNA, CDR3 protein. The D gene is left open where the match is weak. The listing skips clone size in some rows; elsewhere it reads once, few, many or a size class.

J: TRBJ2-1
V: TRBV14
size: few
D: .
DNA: TGTGCCAGCAGCCACGGGTCCTACAATGAGCAGTTCTTC
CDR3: CASSHGSYNEQFF

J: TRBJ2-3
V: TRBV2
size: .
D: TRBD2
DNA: TGTGCCAGCACTCAACTAGCGGAGACCACAGATACGCAGTATTTT
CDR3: CASTQLAETTDTQYF

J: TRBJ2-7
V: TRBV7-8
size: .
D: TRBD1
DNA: TGTGCCAGCAGCGTCTCGCGACAGGGCTCCTACGAGCAGTACTTC
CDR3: CASSVSRQGSYEQYF

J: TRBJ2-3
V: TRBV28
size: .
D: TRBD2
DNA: TGTGCCAGCAGTTTATCCCTAGCGGGAGCTGCAGATACGCAGTATTTT
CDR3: CASSLSLAGAADTQYF

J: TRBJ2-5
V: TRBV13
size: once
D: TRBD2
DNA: TGTGCCAGCAGCTTGCAGCCGGGAACGGGAGGGGAGACCCAGTACTTC
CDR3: CASSLQPGTGGETQYF

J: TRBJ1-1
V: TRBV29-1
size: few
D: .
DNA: TGCAGCGCCACACGAGGGACGAACACTGAAGCTTTCTTT
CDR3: CSATRGTNTEAFF

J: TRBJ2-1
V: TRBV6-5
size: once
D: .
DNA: TGTGCCAGCAGTTACGGTGTCAATGAGCAGTTCTTC
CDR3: CASSYGVNEQFF

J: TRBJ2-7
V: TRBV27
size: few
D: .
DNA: TGTGCCAGCAGTCGAGGCCACGAGCAGTACTTC
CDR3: CASSRGHEQYF

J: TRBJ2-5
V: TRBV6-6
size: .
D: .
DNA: TGTGCCAGCAGTTACGGGAATAGCCCTGAGACCCAGTACTTC
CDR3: CASSYGNSPETQYF

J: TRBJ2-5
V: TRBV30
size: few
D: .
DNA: TGTGCCTGGACCCGCTCGGAGACCCAGTACTTC
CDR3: CAWTRSETQYF

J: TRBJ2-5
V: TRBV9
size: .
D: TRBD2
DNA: TGTGCCAGCAGCGTAGCACTAGCGGGAAGTTCGGAGACCCAGTACTTC
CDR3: CASSVALAGSSETQYF

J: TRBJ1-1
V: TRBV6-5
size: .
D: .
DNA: TGTGCCAGCAGTGGCGGGCGTGAAGCTTTCTTT
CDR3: CASSGGREAFF

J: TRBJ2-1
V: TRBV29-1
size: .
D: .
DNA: TGCAGCGTTAGAGTATCGTACAATGAGCAGTTCTTC
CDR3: CSVRVSYNEQFF

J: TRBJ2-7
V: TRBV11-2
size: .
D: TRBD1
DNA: TGTGCCAGCAGCTCAGGAGGGGGGACAGGCTATTCCGAGCAGTACTTC
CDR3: CASSSGGGTGYSEQYF

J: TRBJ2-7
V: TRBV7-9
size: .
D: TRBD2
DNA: TGTGCCAGCAGTTATGGACTAGATTCCTACGAGCAGTACTTC
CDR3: CASSYGLDSYEQYF

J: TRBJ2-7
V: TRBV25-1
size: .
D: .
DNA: TGTGCCAGCAGTGAATTTGACATCTCCTACGAGCAGTACTTC
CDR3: CASSEFDISYEQYF

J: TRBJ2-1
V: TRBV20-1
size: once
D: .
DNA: TGCAGTGCTAATGAGCAGTTCTTC
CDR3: CSANEQFF

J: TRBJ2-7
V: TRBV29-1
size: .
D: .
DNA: TGCAGCGTTGAAGATGACAGGTACTCCTACGAGCAGTACTTC
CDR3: CSVEDDRYSYEQYF

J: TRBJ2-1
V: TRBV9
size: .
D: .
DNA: TGTGCCAGCAGCGTAGGAGAGGATGAGCAGTTCTTC
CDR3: CASSVGEDEQFF

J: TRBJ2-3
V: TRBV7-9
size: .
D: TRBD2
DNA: TGTGCCAGCAGCTTCTACCTTTCCTCCGGGAGGCCCGGAGATACGCAGTATTTT
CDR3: CASSFYLSSGRPGDTQYF

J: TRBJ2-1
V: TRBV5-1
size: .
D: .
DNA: TGCTCCGGAAACGGACTAAACCTCCGAGGGGCCTACAATGAGCAGTTCTTC
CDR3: CSGNGLNLRGAYNEQFF

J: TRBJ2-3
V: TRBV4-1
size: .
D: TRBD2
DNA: TGCGCCAGCAGCCTCCGTGGGTCGGGGGGAGATACGCAGTATTTT
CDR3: CASSLRGSGGDTQYF

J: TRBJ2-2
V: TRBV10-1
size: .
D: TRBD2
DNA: TGCGCCAGCAGTCTTGGACCAGCGGGAACCGGGGAGCTGTTTTTT
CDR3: CASSLGPAGTGELFF

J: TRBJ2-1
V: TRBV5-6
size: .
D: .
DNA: TGTGCCAGCAGCTTGGTTAGGACGCCCTACAATGAGCAGTTCTTC
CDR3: CASSLVRTPYNEQFF

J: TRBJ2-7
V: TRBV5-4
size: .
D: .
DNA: TGTGCCAGCAGCTCAAGGAGACTACTCGGTTTTCTCTCCTACGAGCAGTACTTC
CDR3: CASSSRRLLGFLSYEQYF

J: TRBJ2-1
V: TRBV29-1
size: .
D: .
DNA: TGCAGCGTTGAGGTAGAGGACAATGAGCAGTTCTTC
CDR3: CSVEVEDNEQFF

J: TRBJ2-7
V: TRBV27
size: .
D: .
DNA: TGTGCCAGCAGTTTGATGATAGACTCCAACGAGCAGTACTTC
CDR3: CASSLMIDSNEQYF

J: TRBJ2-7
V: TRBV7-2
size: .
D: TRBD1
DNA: TGTGCCAGCAGCTTACGACCCCATGGGGGACAGGGACACGAGCAGTACTTC
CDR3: CASSLRPHGGQGHEQYF

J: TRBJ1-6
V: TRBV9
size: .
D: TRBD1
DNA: TGTGCCAGCAGCTCCGGGACAGGGGATTCACCCCTCCACTTT
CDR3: CASSSGTGDSPLHF

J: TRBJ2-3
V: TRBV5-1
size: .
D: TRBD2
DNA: TGCGCCAGCAGCCCCAGGACTAGCGGAGATACGCAGTATTTT
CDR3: CASSPRTSGDTQYF

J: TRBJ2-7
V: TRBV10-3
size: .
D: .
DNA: TGTGCCATCAGTGAGGCTGGCATTGAGCAGTACTTC
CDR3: CAISEAGIEQYF

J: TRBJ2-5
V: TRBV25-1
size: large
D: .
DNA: TGTGCCAGCAGTCTAGAGACCCAGTACTTC
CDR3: CASSLETQYF

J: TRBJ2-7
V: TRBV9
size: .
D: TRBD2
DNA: TGTGCCAGCAGCGTAGGCGGGAGAGGCTACGAGCAGTACTTC
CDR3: CASSVGGRGYEQYF

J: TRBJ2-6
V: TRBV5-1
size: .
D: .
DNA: TGCGCCAGCAGCTTGGAGCACAACCCCAACGTCCTGACTTTC
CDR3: CASSLEHNPNVLTF

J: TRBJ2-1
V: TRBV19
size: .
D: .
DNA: TGTGCCAGTAGTGCCGTAACCTACAATGAGCAGTTCTTC
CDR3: CASSAVTYNEQFF

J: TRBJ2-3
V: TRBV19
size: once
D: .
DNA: TGTGCCAGTAGTATAGGACGAGCGCATGACACAGATACGCAGTATTTT
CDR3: CASSIGRAHDTDTQYF

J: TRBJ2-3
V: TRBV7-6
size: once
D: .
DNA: TGTGCCAGCAGCTTAAGTGGTAACACAGATACGCAGTATTTT
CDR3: CASSLSGNTDTQYF

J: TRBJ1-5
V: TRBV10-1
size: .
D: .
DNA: TGCGCCAGCAGTGAGTCGGGATCCGTCAGGGTTGATCGGTGTGGCAATCAGCCCCAGCATTTT
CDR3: CASSESGSVRVDRCGNQPQHF

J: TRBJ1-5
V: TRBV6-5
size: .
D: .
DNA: TGTGCCAGCAGAGACGGAGGGATTGGTCAGCCCCAGCATTTT
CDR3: CASRDGGIGQPQHF

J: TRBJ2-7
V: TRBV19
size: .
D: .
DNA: TGTGCCAGTAGTATAGATACGGGCGGGATCTACGAGCAGTACTTC
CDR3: CASSIDTGGIYEQYF

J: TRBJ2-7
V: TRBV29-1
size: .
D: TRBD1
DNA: TGCAGCGTTGAGGGGACAGGGTCCAGCTCCTACGAGCAGTACTTC
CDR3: CSVEGTGSSSYEQYF

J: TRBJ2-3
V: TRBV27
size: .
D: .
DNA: TGTGCCAGCAGTTTCGTTACATACACAGATACGCAGTATTTT
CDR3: CASSFVTYTDTQYF

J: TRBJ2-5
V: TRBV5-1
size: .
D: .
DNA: TGCGCCAGCAGCTTCTACAGCCAAGAGACCCAGTACTTC
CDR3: CASSFYSQETQYF

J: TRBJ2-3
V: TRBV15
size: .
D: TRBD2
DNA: TGTGCCACCAGGCTAGGGCGGGAGGGCACAGATACGCAGTATTTT
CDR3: CATRLGREGTDTQYF

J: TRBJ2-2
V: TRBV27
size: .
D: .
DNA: TGTGCCAGCAGTCTTGGGAACACCGGGGAGCTGTTTTTT
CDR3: CASSLGNTGELFF

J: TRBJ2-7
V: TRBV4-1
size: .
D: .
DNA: TGCGCCAGCAGCCAAGATCGGGCAGGGGGGGCCTACGAGCAGTACTTC
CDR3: CASSQDRAGGAYEQYF

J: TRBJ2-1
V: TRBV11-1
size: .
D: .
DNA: TGTGCCAGCAGCGAGGACTGGGACCTGTACAATGAGCAGTTCTTC
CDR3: CASSEDWDLYNEQFF

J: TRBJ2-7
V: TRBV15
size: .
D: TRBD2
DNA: TGTGCCACCAGCAGAGGGGACTACTCCTACGAGCAGTACTTC
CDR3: CATSRGDYSYEQYF

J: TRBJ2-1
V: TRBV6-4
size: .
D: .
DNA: TGTGCCAGCAGTGAAAAGACGAGCAATGAGCAGTTCTTC
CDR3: CASSEKTSNEQFF

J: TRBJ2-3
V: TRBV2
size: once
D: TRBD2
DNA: TGTGCCAGCAGTGAAGGTTTAGCGGGAGTGCCAGATACGCAGTATTTT
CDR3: CASSEGLAGVPDTQYF

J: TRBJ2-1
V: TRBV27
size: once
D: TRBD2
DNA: TGTGCCAGCAGTGCAGGGACTAGCGGGATCTACAATGAGCAGTTCTTC
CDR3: CASSAGTSGIYNEQFF

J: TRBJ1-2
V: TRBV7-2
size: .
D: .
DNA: TGTGCCAGCAGTCAAGGAGGTGTGCAGAGAGCCACCTATGGCTACACCTTC
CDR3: CASSQGGVQRATYGYTF

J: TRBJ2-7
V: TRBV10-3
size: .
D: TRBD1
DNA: TGTGCCATCACCCCAGCCGGGACAGGGGGCTCCTACGAGCAGTACTTC
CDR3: CAITPAGTGGSYEQYF

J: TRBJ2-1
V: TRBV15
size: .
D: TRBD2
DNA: TGTGCCACCATCGGCGGGAGGGCCGATGAGCAGTTCTTC
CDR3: CATIGGRADEQFF

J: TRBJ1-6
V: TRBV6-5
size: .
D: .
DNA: TGTGCCAGCAGTTACGTCCCAGGGGAAAATTCACCCCTCCACTTT
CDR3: CASSYVPGENSPLHF

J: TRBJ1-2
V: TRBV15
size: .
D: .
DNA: TGTGCCACCAGCAGAGAGGAGGGTGATGGCTACACCTTC
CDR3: CATSREEGDGYTF

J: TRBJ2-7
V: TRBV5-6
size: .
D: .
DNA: TGTGCCAGCAGCTTGGTAACCGCGAGGGGCGAGCAGTACTTC
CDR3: CASSLVTARGEQYF